Described below is a single TCR beta chain sequence and its context. This sample was taken from a study of beta chain features in type 1 diabetes. As for the study in general: Regarding age, gender and cell yields, patients proved similar to healthy donors.

TCRB transcripts that were expressed got sequenced, as all of the isolated RNA had been reverse transcribed. The protocol was immunoSEQ multiplex PCR, while the TCRdb copy is restricted to in-frame clones and leaves out a portion. The table includes roughly 400,000 clones, around 14% detected once. This CDR3 is built from 13 residues. Germline V CDR1 and CDR2: MNHEY, SMNVEV (reference sequence). Trimming removed 4 bases from V and 1 base from J, with 5 bases in between. The chain uses TRBV27 and TRBJ1-5; D not certain. Sequenced sample: naive CD4+ T cells from blood. The receptor was derived from a man in his thirties or forties in good health. CDR3 nucleotides: TGTGCCAGCAGTTGGAACAGCAATCAGCCCCAGCATTTT. Its protein is CASSWNSNQPQHF.